This T cell receptor (beta chain) derives from a study of cytomegalovirus exposure and HLA in healthy donors. V lost 7 bases, J lost 3 bases, and 18 bases lay in between. The CDR3 has 15 amino acids. The germline gives CDR1 SGHVS, CDR2 FNYEAQ. PCR was performed using 60 Vbeta and 13 Jbeta primers. TCRdb's table, derived via immunoSEQ multiplex PCR, lists solely in-frame clones and lacks some. The table lists some 88,000 clones, about 60% of them singletons. The source of this sequence is a woman aged 25 to 39 in good health and CMV-seronegative. The chain joins TRBV7-6 to TRBJ2-5; tentative D call: TRBD2 (7 bases). The sample consisted of PBMCs. The CDR3 sequence is CASTRGRGREETQYF. The CDR3 coding sequence is TGTGCCAGCACCCGAGGGCGGGGGCGGGAAGAGACCCAGTACTTC.